This TCR beta chain derives from a study of blood T cell repertoires in COVID-19. A few counts support this clone. The V end was cut by 1 base, the J end by 8 bases, with 9 bases between. The germline V gene encodes CDR1 KGHSH and CDR2 LQKENI. The CDR3 sequence is 13 residues long. Authors' processing steps: The assay estimated nucleated cells by amplifying reference gene primers. Assay used: immunoSEQ multiplex PCR; TCRdb lists only in-frame clones, some missing. The V and J calls and clone size come from that table; D and trimming were worked out from the DNA. Of around 110,000 clones listed, 86% are singletons.

Sequenced material: peripheral blood. The sequence was obtained from a middle-aged man with acute or convalescent COVID-19. The V and J genes are TRBV18 and TRBJ1-5; D gene ambiguous. The CDR3 is CASSPLPGKPQHF. The DNA for the CDR3 is TGTGCCAGCTCACCACTTCCGGGAAAGCCCCAGCATTTT.